Listed here is a single T cell receptor beta chain. Some clones are missing from TCRdb's copy, which holds only in-frame ones; the method was immunoSEQ multiplex PCR. The sample lists about 2.1 million clones, about 92% seen once, with over 1.5% in the top ten. Germline V gives CDR1 MNHEY, CDR2 SMNVEV (reference sequence). This CDR3 has 15 residues. V lost 0 bases, J lost 3 bases, and 11 bases lay in between. CD45RO-negative, CCR7-positively selected cells formed the naive CD8 fraction, excluding terminally differentiated effector memory CD45RA+ cells. Every donor was a Caucasian adult from Nashville, Tennessee. This record belongs to a study of shared clonotypes between healthy human individuals.

Sequencing input: naive CD8+ T cells from PBMCs. This sequence joins TRBV27 and TRBJ1-1; tentative D call: TRBD1 (5 bases). The source of this sequence is a man aged 18 to 30 in good health. Some clones in this sample may be carry-over from other donors' samples. The CDR3 loop is CASSLSTPGYTEAFF. The CDR3 nucleotides are TGTGCCAGCAGTTTATCGACCCCAGGGTACACTGAAGCTTTCTTT.